This T cell receptor (beta chain) was recovered during a study of graft-versus-host responses after intestinal transplantation. Study-wide context: Recipients were all induced with anti-thymocyte globulin, then given tacrolimus and steroids for two to three years. Study-wide results and caveats: Levels of circulating GvH clones at their peak were associated with early post-transplant HvG declines. Across patients carrying graft-donor T cell macrochimerism, allografts held high graft-versus-host to host-versus-graft clonal ratios. The authors found GvH clones in recipient marrow, some appearing first in ileum or blood.

TCRdb keeps only in-frame clones here, not all; method: immunoSEQ multiplex PCR. The sample lists about 81,000 clones; around 93% were seen once. Remarks on this clone: No antigen is known for it. One junction end does not reproduce the germline sequence, and a read error may be involved.

This CDR3 has 14 amino acids. Germline V CDR1 and CDR2: SEHNR, FQNEAQ (reference sequence). The material was unstimulated CD4+ T cells sorted from spleen or lymph node cells, obtained before transplant. The chain is built from TRBV7-9 and TRBJ1-5; 7 bases match TRBD1. The TCR originated in a human donor who was the organ donor for an intestinal transplant. CDR3 nucleotides: TGTGCCAGCAGCTTTCCCGGGACAGATCAGCGCCAGCATTTT. Encoded protein: CASSFPGTDQRQHF. Based on the CDR3 plus reference TRBV7-9 and TRBJ1-5, the full variable domain is DTGVSQNPRHKITKRGQNVTFRCDPISEHNRLYWYRQTLGQGPEFLTYFQNEAQLEKSRLLSDRFSAERPKGSFSTLEIQRTEQGDSAMYLCASSFPGTDQRQHFGDGTRLSIL.